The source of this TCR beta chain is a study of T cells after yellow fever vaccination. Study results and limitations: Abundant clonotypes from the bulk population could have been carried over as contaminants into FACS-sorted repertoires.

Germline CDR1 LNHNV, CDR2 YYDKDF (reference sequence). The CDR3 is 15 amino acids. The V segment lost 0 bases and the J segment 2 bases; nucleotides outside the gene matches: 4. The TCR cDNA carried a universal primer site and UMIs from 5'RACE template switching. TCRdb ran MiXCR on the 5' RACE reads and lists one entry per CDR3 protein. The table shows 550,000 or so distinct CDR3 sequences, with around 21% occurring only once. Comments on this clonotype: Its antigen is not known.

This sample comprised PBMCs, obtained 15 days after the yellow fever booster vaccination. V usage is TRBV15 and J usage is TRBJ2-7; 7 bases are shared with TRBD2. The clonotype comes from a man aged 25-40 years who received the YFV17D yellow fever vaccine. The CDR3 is CATSRDRGLTYEQYF. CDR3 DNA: TGTGCCACCAGCAGAGATCGGGGACTAACCTACGAGCAGTACTTC.